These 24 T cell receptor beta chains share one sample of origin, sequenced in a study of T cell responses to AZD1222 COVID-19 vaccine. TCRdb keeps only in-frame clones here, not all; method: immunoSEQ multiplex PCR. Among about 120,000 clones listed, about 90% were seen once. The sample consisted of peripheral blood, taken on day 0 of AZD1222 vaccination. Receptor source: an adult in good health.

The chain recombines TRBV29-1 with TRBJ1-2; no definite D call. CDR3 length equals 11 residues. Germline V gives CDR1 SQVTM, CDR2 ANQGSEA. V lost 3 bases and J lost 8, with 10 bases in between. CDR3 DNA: TGCAGCGTTGAGCAGAGGGAGGGCTACACCTTC. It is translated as CSVEQREGYTF.

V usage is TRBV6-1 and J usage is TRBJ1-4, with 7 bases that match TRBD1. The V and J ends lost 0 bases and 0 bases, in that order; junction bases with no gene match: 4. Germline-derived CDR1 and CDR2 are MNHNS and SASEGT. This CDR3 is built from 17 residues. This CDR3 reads CASSEATGWSTNEKLFF. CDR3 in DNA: TGTGCCAGCAGTGAAGCGACAGGGTGGTCAACTAATGAAAAACTGTTTTTT.

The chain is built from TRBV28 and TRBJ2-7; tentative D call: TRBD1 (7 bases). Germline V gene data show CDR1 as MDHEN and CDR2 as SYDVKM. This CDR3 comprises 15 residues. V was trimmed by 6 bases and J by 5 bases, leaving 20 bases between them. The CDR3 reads CASSRTPRGRNEQYF. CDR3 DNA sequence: TGTGCCAGCAGCCGTACTCCCAGGGGGAGGAACGAGCAGTACTTC.

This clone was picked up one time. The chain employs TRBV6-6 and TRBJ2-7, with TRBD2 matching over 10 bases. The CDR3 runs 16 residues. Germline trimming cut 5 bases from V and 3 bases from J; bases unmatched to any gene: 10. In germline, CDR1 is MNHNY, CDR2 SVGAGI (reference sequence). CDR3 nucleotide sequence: TGTGCCAGCAGTCCTACAACTAGCGGGATGGGCTACGAGCAGTACTTC. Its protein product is CASSPTTSGMGYEQYF.

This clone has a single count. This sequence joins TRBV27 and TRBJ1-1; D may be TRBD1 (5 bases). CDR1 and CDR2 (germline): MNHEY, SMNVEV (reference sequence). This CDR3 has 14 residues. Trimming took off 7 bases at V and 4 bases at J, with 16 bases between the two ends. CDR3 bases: TGTGCCAGCACTCCCACTTGGGGGGGCACTGAAGCTTTCTTT. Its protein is CASTPTWGGTEAFF.

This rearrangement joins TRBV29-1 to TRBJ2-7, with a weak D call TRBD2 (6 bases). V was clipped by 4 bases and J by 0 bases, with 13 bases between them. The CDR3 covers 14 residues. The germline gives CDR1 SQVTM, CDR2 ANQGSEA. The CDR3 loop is CSVVGGESSYEQYF. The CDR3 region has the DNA TGCAGCGTTGTAGGCGGGGAAAGCTCCTACGAGCAGTACTTC.

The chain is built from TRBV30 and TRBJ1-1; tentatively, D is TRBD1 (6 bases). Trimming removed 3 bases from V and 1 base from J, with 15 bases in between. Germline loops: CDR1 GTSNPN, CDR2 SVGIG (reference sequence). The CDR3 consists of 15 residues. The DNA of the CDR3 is TGTGCCTGGAGAAAAGGATGGACAGCGAACACTGAAGCTTTCTTT. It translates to CAWRKGWTANTEAFF.

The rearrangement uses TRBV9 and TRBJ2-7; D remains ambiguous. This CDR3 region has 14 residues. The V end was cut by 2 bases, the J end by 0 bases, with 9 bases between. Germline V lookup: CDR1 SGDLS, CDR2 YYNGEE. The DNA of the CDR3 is TGTGCCAGCAGCGTGGGTGGGATCTCCTACGAGCAGTACTTC. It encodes CASSVGGISYEQYF.

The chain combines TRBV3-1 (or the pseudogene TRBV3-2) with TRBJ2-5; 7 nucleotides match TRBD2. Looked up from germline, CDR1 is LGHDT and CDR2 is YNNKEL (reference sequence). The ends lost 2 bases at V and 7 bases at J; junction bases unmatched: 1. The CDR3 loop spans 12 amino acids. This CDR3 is CASSQTGGTQYF. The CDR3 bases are TGTGCCAGCAGCCAAACGGGGGGGACCCAGTACTTC.

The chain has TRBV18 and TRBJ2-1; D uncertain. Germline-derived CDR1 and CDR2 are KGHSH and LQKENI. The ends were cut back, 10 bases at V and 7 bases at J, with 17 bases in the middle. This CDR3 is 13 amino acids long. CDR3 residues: CATTRLERNEQFF. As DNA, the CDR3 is TGTGCCACTACACGCCTCGAAAGGAATGAGCAGTTCTTC.

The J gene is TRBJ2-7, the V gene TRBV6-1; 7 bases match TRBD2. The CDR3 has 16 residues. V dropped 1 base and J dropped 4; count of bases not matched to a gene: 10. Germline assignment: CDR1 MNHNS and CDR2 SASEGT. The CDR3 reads CASSEGGGVNEYEQYF. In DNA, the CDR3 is TGTGCCAGCAGTGAAGGGGGAGGGGTCAACGAGTACGAGCAGTACTTC.

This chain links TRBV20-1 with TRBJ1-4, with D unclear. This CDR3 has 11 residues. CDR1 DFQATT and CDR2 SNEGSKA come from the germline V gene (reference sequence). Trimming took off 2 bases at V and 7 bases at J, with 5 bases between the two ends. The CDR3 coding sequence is TGCAGTGCTAGAACGGTTGAAAAACTGTTTTTT. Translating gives CSARTVEKLFF.

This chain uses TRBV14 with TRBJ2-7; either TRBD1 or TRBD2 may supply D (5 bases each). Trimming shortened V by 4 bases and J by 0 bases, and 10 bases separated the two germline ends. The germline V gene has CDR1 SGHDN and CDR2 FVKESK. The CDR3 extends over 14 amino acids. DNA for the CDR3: TGTGCCAGCAGCCCGGGACGGTTCTCCTACGAGCAGTACTTC. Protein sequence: CASSPGRFSYEQYF. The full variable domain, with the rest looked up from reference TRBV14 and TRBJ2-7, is EAGVTQFPSHSVIEKGQTVTLRCDPISGHDNLYWYRRVMGKEIKFLLHFVKESKQDESGMPNNRFLAERTGGTYSTLKVQPAELEDSGVYFCASSPGRFSYEQYFGPGTRLTVT.

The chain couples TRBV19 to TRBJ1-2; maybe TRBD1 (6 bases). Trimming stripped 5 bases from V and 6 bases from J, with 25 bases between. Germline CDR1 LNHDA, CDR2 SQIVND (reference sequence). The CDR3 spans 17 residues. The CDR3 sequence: CASSAPPPAPKGDGYTF. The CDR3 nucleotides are TGTGCCAGTAGTGCTCCCCCACCAGCCCCGAAGGGGGATGGCTACACCTTC.

DNA of the CDR3: TGCAGTGCTAGTGGTCGAAGGAACACTGAAGCTTTCTTT. It codes for CSASGRRNTEAFF. V usage is TRBV20-1 and J usage is TRBJ1-1; D call uncertain. CDR1 is DFQATT and CDR2 is SNEGSKA in the germline V gene (reference sequence). CDR3 size: 13 residues. Deletions cut 3 bases from V and 1 base from J, with 9 bases between.

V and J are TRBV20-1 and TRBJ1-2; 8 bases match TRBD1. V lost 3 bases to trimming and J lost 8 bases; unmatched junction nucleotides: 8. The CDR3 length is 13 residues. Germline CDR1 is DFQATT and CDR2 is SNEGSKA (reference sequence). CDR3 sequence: CSASTRGQGGYTF. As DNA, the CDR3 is TGCAGTGCTAGTACCAGGGGGCAGGGAGGCTACACCTTC.

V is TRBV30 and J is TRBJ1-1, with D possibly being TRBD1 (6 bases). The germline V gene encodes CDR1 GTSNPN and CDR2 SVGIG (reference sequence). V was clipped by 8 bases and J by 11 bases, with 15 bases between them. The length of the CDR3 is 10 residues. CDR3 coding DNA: TGTGCCGTAGGGGGGGATCTCGCTTTCTTT. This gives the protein CAVGGDLAFF.

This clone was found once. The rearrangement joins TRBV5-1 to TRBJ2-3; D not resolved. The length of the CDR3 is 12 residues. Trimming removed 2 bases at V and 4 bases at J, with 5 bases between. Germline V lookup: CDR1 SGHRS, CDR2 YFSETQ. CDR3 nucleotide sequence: TGCGCCAGCAGCTTAGGAGCAGATACGCAGTATTTT. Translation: CASSLGADTQYF.

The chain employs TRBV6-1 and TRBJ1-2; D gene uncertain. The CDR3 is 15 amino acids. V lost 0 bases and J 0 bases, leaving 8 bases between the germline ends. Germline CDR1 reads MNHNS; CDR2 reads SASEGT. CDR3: CASSEAQVPNYGYTF. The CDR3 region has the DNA TGTGCCAGCAGTGAAGCGCAAGTTCCTAACTATGGCTACACCTTC.

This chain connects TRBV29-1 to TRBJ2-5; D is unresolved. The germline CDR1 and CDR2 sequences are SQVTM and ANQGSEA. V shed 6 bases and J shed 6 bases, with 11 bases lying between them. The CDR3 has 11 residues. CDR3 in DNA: TGCAGCGTCCCCATGGGTAAGACCCAGTACTTC. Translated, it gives CSVPMGKTQYF.

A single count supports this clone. In nucleotides, the CDR3 is TGTGCCAGCAGCACCGGGACAGGGGGCAGGGGTGAAAAACTGTTTTTT. The encoded protein is CASSTGTGGRGEKLFF. J is TRBJ1-4 and V is TRBV7-9; 12 bases line up with TRBD1. The trim removed 5 bases at V and 7 bases at J, leaving 8 bases unmatched. The length of the CDR3 is 16 residues. Germline CDR1 SEHNR, CDR2 FQNEAQ (reference sequence).

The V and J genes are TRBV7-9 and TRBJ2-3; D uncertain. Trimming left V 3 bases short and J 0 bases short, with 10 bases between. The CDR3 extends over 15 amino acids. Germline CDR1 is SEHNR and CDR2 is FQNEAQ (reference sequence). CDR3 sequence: CASSFGPGSTDTQYF. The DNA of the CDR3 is TGTGCCAGCAGCTTTGGGCCGGGTAGCACAGATACGCAGTATTTT.

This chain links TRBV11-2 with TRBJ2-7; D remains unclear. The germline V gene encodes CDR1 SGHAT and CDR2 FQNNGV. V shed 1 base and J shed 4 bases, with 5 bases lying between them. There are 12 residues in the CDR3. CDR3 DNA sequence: TGTGCCAGCAGCTTAGTTTCGTACGAGCAGTACTTC. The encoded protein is CASSLVSYEQYF.

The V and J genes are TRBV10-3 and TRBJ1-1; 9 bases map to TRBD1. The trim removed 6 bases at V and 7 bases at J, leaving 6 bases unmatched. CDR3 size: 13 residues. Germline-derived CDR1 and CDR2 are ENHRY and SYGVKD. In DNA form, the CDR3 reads TGTGCCATCAGCCGACAGGGGGTGGGTGAAGCTTTCTTT. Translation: CAISRQGVGEAFF.